These 28 T cell receptor beta chains originate from one sample sequenced in a study of blood T cells in healthy people across ages. Primers used in a second PCR of roughly 6 to 11 cycles were a sample-barcoded 5' primer and a J-beta primer mix. TCRdb used MiXCR to reprocess the 5' RACE reads, holding one entry per CDR3 protein. The data contain 790,000 or so distinct CDR3 sequences, less than 60% of them singletons. Material for sequencing was blood. The receptor source for this set is an elderly man in good health.

The rearrangement uses TRBV28 and TRBJ2-7, with D tentatively TRBD1 or TRBD2 (5 bases each). CDR1 and CDR2 from the germline V gene are MDHEN and SYDVKM. This CDR3 region has 15 residues. Trimming pared 5 bases from V and 2 bases from J, leaving 16 bases between. CDR3 in amino acids: CASSAIPGAAYEQYF. The CDR3, as DNA: TGTGCCAGCAGTGCCATACCCGGGGCCGCCTACGAGCAGTACTTC.

The genes are TRBV12-3 or TRBV12-4 and TRBJ1-6; TRBD1 is a possible D gene (5 bases). Trimming removed 9 bases at V and 2 bases at J, with 11 bases between. The CDR3 spans 14 residues. CDR3 residues: CASQGIAYNSPLHF. CDR3 DNA sequence: TGTGCCAGTCAGGGTATCGCCTATAATTCACCCCTCCACTTT.

This clonotype was observed at least ten times. The chain has TRBV5-5 and TRBJ2-1; TRBD2 aligns across 10 bases. The CDR3 contains 16 residues. Germline lookup yields CDR1 SGHKS and CDR2 YYEKEE (reference sequence). V was pared by 5 bases and J by 7 bases, with 12 bases of the junction left unmatched. In nucleotides, the CDR3 is TGTGCCAGCAGGGGAGAGGGACTAGCGCGAGATAATGAGCAGTTCTTC. Its translation is CASRGEGLARDNEQFF.

The CDR3 DNA reads as TGCGCCAGCAGCTTAAGACAGGTCCAAGAGACCCAGTACTTC. Translating gives CASSLRQVQETQYF. The J gene is TRBJ2-5, the V gene TRBV5-1, with D possibly matching TRBD1 (6 bases). This CDR3 is 14 amino acids long. Looked up from germline, CDR1 is SGHRS and CDR2 is YFSETQ. Trimming left V 2 bases short and J 1 base short, with 9 bases between. The whole variable domain, filled in from reference TRBV5-1 and TRBJ2-5, reads KAGVTQTPRYLIKTRGQQVTLSCSPISGHRSVSWYQQTPGQGLQFLFEYFSETQRNKGNFPGRFSGRQFSNSRSEMNVSTLELGDSALYLCASSLRQVQETQYFGPGTRLLVL.

This clonotype appeared many times. The chain recombines TRBV7-2 with TRBJ2-1; TRBD2 agrees at 9 bases. J lost 7 bases, V lost 3 bases, and 4 bases had no gene match. Per germline, CDR1 SGHTA and CDR2 FQGNSA. The CDR3 length is 14 residues. This CDR3 is CASSLIAGVNEQFF. The CDR3 nucleotides read TGTGCCAGCAGCTTGATAGCGGGAGTGAATGAGCAGTTCTTC. The full variable domain, its missing parts supplied by reference TRBV7-2 and TRBJ2-1, is GAGVSQSPSNKVTEKGKDVELRCDPISGHTALYWYRQSLGQGLEFLIYFQGNSAPDKSGLPSDRFSAERTGGSVSTLTIQRTQQEDSAVYLCASSLIAGVNEQFFGPGTRLTVL.

The rearrangement links TRBV18 to TRBJ2-1; D is uncertain. From germline, CDR1 is KGHSH and CDR2 LQKENI. V was shortened by 0 bases and J by 10 bases, with 16 bases between the two germline ends. This CDR3 has 15 residues. CDR3 in DNA: TGTGCCAGCTCACCACCCGCGACAACCGTAAGGGAGCAGTTCTTC. Its translation: CASSPPATTVREQFF.

This clonotype turned up a few times. V gene TRBV11-1 combines with J gene TRBJ1-1; tentative D call: TRBD1 (5 bases). The germline V and J ends were trimmed by 6 bases and 1 base, with 12 bases remaining between them. CDR1 is SGHAT, CDR2 FQDESV, per germline (reference sequence). The CDR3 extends over 14 amino acids. The CDR3 bases are TGTGCCAGCAGTTACGACAGCCCGAACACTGAAGCTTTCTTT. This encodes CASSYDSPNTEAFF.

The chain is built from TRBV5-1 and TRBJ2-5, with TRBD2 matching 10 bases. The CDR3 loop spans 15 amino acids. J lost 2 bases, V lost 6 bases, and 7 bases had no gene match. Germline V lookup: CDR1 SGHRS, CDR2 YFSETQ. Written as DNA, the CDR3 is TGCGCCAGCACTGCCACTAGCGGGGCTCAAGAGACCCAGTACTTC. Amino acids: CASTATSGAQETQYF.

This clonotype came up a few times. The rearrangement uses TRBV12-3 or TRBV12-4 and TRBJ1-2; D ambiguous. The CDR3 is 16 residues long. Trimming shortened V by 3 bases and J by 4 bases, and 18 bases separated the two germline ends. The CDR3 nucleotides read TGTGCCAGCAGTTTTTCTATCCGGAGGGCTATCTATGGCTACACCTTC. Translated, it gives CASSFSIRRAIYGYTF.

CDR3: CASSASGLKTTDTQYF. As DNA, the CDR3 is TGTGCCAGCAGTGCCTCGGGACTAAAAACCACAGATACGCAGTATTTT. The chain carries TRBV12-3 or TRBV12-4 and TRBJ2-3; 7 nucleotides agree with TRBD2. The CDR3 loop spans 16 amino acids. V trimming: 5 bases; J trimming: 2 bases; junction bases outside the gene matches: 10.

This sequence joins TRBV6-5 and TRBJ2-1; TRBD2 aligns across 7 bases. This CDR3 contains 16 residues. Germline V gene lookup returns CDR1 MNHEY and CDR2 SVGAGI. Trimming cost V 3 bases and J 3 bases; bases outside gene matches: 8. The CDR3 region is CASSYVSSGDYNEQFF. In DNA, the CDR3 is TGTGCCAGCAGTTATGTATCTAGCGGAGACTACAATGAGCAGTTCTTC.

This clonotype was found a few times. This chain links TRBV20-1 with TRBJ2-3; maybe TRBD2 (6 bases). This CDR3 contains 13 residues. Germline CDR1 reads DFQATT; CDR2 reads SNEGSKA (reference sequence). Trimming took off 6 bases at V and 12 bases at J, with 22 bases between the two ends. For the CDR3, the DNA is TGCAGTGCAAACCCGGGACTTTCCCTCACCCAGTATTTT. It yields the protein CSANPGLSLTQYF.

The chain couples TRBV4-3 to TRBJ2-2; the D is unclear. The V and J ends lost 4 bases and 0 bases respectively, with 9 bases between them. The length of the CDR3 is 15 residues. The V gene's germline CDR1 is LGHNA and CDR2 YSLEER. The CDR3 sequence: CASSLGRPNTGELFF. The CDR3 DNA is TGCGCCAGCAGCCTAGGGCGGCCGAACACCGGGGAGCTGTTTTTT.

The V gene is TRBV27, the J gene TRBJ2-1; D not resolved. CDR1 and CDR2 from the germline V gene are MNHEY and SMNVEV (reference sequence). Deletions cut 0 bases from V and 5 bases from J, with 11 bases between. The CDR3 spans 15 residues. CDR3 in amino acids: CASSLSLTLHNEQFF. The DNA of the CDR3 is TGTGCCAGCAGTTTATCATTGACACTCCACAATGAGCAGTTCTTC.

The chain recombines TRBV3-1 with TRBJ2-1; D gene unclear. The CDR3 length is 14 residues. V was trimmed by 4 bases and J by 0 bases, leaving 7 bases between them. Per the germline V gene, CDR1 is LGHDT and CDR2 is YNNKEL (reference sequence). The DNA of the CDR3 is TGTGCCAGCAGCCCCATGGGCTCCTACAATGAGCAGTTCTTC. Residues: CASSPMGSYNEQFF.

The genes are TRBV10-3 and TRBJ2-6; D gene ambiguous. V was trimmed by 0 bases and J by 0 bases, leaving 6 bases between them. Germline V CDR1 and CDR2: ENHRY, SYGVKD. The CDR3 runs 16 residues. The DNA of the CDR3 is TGTGCCATCAGTGAGTCCCCAGGCTCTGGGGCCAACGTCCTGACTTTC. It translates to CAISESPGSGANVLTF.

This clonotype turned up a few times. The rearrangement joins TRBV5-1 to TRBJ2-1; 7 nucleotides align to TRBD2. The V segment lost 5 bases and the J segment 3 bases; nucleotides outside the gene matches: 8. This CDR3 contains 15 residues. The germline V gene encodes CDR1 SGHRS and CDR2 YFSETQ. The CDR3, as DNA: TGCGCCAGCAGTCTTGTGGGAGGGAACTACAATGAGCAGTTCTTC. This codes for CASSLVGGNYNEQFF.

This clonotype was recorded at least ten times. This may be a read error: a much more frequent sequence differs by one nucleotide. The chain has TRBV11-3 and TRBJ2-7; D possibly corresponds to TRBD2 (5 bases). Germline V lookup: CDR1 SGHNT, CDR2 YENEEA. V shed 5 bases and J shed 7 bases, with 30 bases lying between them. This CDR3 has 18 amino acids. CDR3 coding DNA: TGTGCCAGCAGCCCCCTCGAAGAGCGGCTAACGATCCTGAATGAGCAGTACTTC. This translates into CASSPLEERLTILNEQYF.

CDR3 bases: TGCGCCAGCAGCCAAGGAAGCACACGACTAGTAACCATACATACGCAGTATTTT. Amino acids: CASSQGSTRLVTIHTQYF. This rearrangement joins TRBV4-1 to TRBJ2-3; the D gene is possibly TRBD2 (6 bases). The CDR3 length is 18 residues. V was pared by 1 base and J by 7 bases, with 24 bases between. CDR1 MGHRA and CDR2 YSYEKL come from the germline V gene.

This clonotype appeared a few times. The rearrangement joins TRBV9 to TRBJ2-1; no clear D gene. Germline-derived CDR1 and CDR2 are SGDLS and YYNGEE. The CDR3 is 15 amino acids. The V gene lost 4 bases and the J gene lost 0 bases, with 11 bases spanning the gap. CDR3 sequence reads: CASSFQALSYNEQFF. In DNA form, the CDR3 reads TGTGCCAGCAGCTTCCAGGCGCTCTCCTACAATGAGCAGTTCTTC.

This clonotype was seen a handful of times. The J gene is TRBJ2-1, the V gene TRBV28; D is unclear. V was clipped by 3 bases and J by 0 bases, with 15 bases between them. The CDR3 consists of 17 residues. Per the germline V gene, CDR1 is MDHEN and CDR2 is SYDVKM. The DNA for the CDR3 is TGTGCCAGCAGTTTGTTTGGTGGGTATAGCTCCTACAATGAGCAGTTCTTC. Its protein product is CASSLFGGYSSYNEQFF. Based on the CDR3 plus reference TRBV28 and TRBJ2-1, the full variable domain is DVKVTQSSRYLVKRTGEKVFLECVQDMDHENMFWYRQDPGLGLRLIYFSYDVKMKEKGDIPEGYSVSREKKERFSLILESASTNQTSMYLCASSLFGGYSSYNEQFFGPGTRLTVL.

This clonotype has ten or more counts. The chain employs TRBV7-2 and TRBJ2-3, with TRBD2 matching 7 bases. The germline CDR1 and CDR2 sequences are SGHTA and FQGNSA. The CDR3 covers 15 residues. V was pared by 2 bases and J by 2 bases, with 4 bases of the junction left unmatched. The CDR3 DNA sequence: TGTGCCAGCAGCTTATCCGCGGGGGACACAGATACGCAGTATTTT. It codes for CASSLSAGDTDTQYF.

This clonotype was found many times. V and J are TRBV30 and TRBJ2-5, with no clear D. The germline V gene encodes CDR1 GTSNPN and CDR2 SVGIG (reference sequence). The CDR3 runs to 13 residues. Between the trimmed V and J ends, which lost 4 bases and 2 bases, there was a span of 11 bases. The CDR3 region has the DNA TGTGCCTGGACTTACAGAACACAAGAGACCCAGTACTTC. This sequence encodes CAWTYRTQETQYF.

The CDR3, as DNA: TGTGCCAGCAGCAATATAGGCGCCTACGAGCAGTACTTC. It codes for CASSNIGAYEQYF. This sequence joins TRBV7-2 and TRBJ2-7, with unresolved D. Trimming stripped 5 bases from V and 2 bases from J, with 10 bases between. CDR1 and CDR2 from the germline V gene are SGHTA and FQGNSA. This CDR3 spans 13 amino acids. The full variable domain, its missing parts supplied by reference TRBV7-2 and TRBJ2-7, is GAGVSQSPSNKVTEKGKDVELRCDPISGHTALYWYRQSLGQGLEFLIYFQGNSAPDKSGLPSDRFSAERTGGSVSTLTIQRTQQEDSAVYLCASSNIGAYEQYFGPGTRLTVT.

The genes are TRBV9 and TRBJ2-7; D gene ambiguous. This CDR3 spans 14 amino acids. Trimming left V 1 base short and J 0 bases short, with 8 bases between. CDR1 and CDR2 (germline): SGDLS, YYNGEE. Here the CDR3 DNA reads TGTGCCAGCAGCGTACAAGTGAACTCCTACGAGCAGTACTTC. It codes for CASSVQVNSYEQYF.

The chain has TRBV5-1 and TRBJ2-2; a possible D gene is TRBD1 (6 bases). Germline V lookup: CDR1 SGHRS, CDR2 YFSETQ. The CDR3 covers 16 residues. With 4 bases removed from V and 4 bases from J, the gap between germline ends came to 17 bases. The CDR3 DNA is TGCGCCAGCAGCATTCCCGGGACACCCTTCACCGGGGAGCTGTTTTTT. Amino acids: CASSIPGTPFTGELFF.

This clonotype has only one observation. A read error may explain this, as a much larger clone is one base away. This chain connects TRBV20-1 to TRBJ2-5, with 7 bases identical to TRBD2. After removal of 5 bases from V and 5 bases from J, the junction contained 8 bases not matched to a gene. The CDR3 extends over 13 amino acids. CDR1 DFQATT and CDR2 SNEGSKA come from the germline V gene (reference sequence). The CDR3 nucleotides are TGCAGTGCTTCCGGGACTAACGTGGAGACCCAGTACTTC. Translated, it gives CSASGTNVETQYF.

The chain links TRBV6-2 or TRBV6-3 to TRBJ2-5; D is possibly TRBD2 (5 bases). The end of the DNA aligns better with TRBJ2-7, so the J call may be wrong. The CDR3 contains 11 residues. Germline V gene data show CDR1 as MNHEY and CDR2 as SVGEGT. The CDR3 spells CASSYGSEQYF. CDR3 bases: TGTGCCAGCAGTTACGGGAGCGAGCAGTACTTC.